This T cell receptor (beta chain) derives from a study of blood T cells in healthy people across ages (dated by TCRdb to 2014 to 2015). For context, the study as a whole: In model experiments, template switching captured roughly one uniquely barcoded TCR beta cDNA molecule for every two T cells. Age-related changes in TCR beta repertoire diversity were measured in the study by deep sequencing normalized with unique cDNA molecular identifiers. Two additional independent replicas of 1 million unique cDNA reads from the same blood draw were analyzed for two donors (one aged 18 to 29 and one aged 80 or older). The donors were split into four age groups: young (average 16 years), middle-aged (roughly 42), aged (roughly 68) and long-lived (more than 80). Donors of different ages were randomly distributed across sequencing lanes to avoid experimental bias.

Overall results and qualifications from the work: As age increased, observed TCR beta diversity per million T cells dropped in a roughly linear way, and a significant reduction was already evident by age about 36. Total diversity estimates from one million sequenced T cells were considered lower bounds and underestimates. Bulk unsorted PBMC profiling prevented conclusive comparison of naive and antigen-experienced compartments. A strong correlation was found between observed TCR beta diversity and the percentage of naive T cells measured by flow cytometry. The CMV infection status of donors was not known, potentially confounding age-related changes in expanded clonotypes. Compared with the aged group, the long-lived group had more naive CD4+ T cells, fewer expanded clones and increased TCR diversity, suggesting age selection.

Library creation used 5' RACE. Sequencing used an Illumina HiSeq 2500. A second 7 to 11 cycle PCR used a sample-barcoded 5' primer and a J-beta primer mix. A unique molecular identifier was introduced onto each TCR beta cDNA molecule by a template-switch 5' adaptor carrying 12 random nucleotides. Each sample yielded at least 2.5 million CDR3-containing paired-end reads. First-strand cDNA was synthesized from all RNA with the Mint cDNA synthesis kit, primed by a TRBC-specific oligonucleotide. Following uracil-DNA glycosylase treatment, all cDNA underwent a first 18-cycle PCR with the universal primers M1SS and BC2_uni_R. The paper's data handling went like this. For normalization, 1 million high-quality reads, each with a distinct molecular identifier, were randomly selected from each sample. Instead of being binned into consensus sequences, reads that shared molecular identifiers were thrown out. CDR3 identification, clonotype clustering and error correction used MiTCR with a Q25 quality threshold and the strictest error-elimination algorithm. A nonparametric unseen species model using Euler transformation provided a lower-bound estimate of total TCR beta diversity. In TCRdb, the public reads were trimmed at Q25 with fastp and aligned with MiXCR, with productive beta chains retained. CDR3 protein sequences are deduplicated, and each keeps its most common genes and DNA. The V and J calls come from TCRdb's annotation, not from the publication. The sample records more than 650,000 distinct CDR3 sequences, about 53% of which are singletons. Approximately 40% of the sample goes to the ten largest clones.

Note on this clonotype: There is no known antigen for this receptor. No quality values exist for individual bases; no much larger clone is one base distant.

Donors were approximately 42 systemically healthy Caucasian individuals from Russia aged roughly 6 to 90 years. About 10 milliliters of peripheral blood were collected from each donor into EDTA-treated Vacutainer tubes. PBMCs were isolated by Ficoll-Paque density-gradient centrifugation, with at least 7 million obtained per sample. Trizol reagent was used to extract total RNA from PBMCs, with at least 5 micrograms per sample. Naive CD45RAhigh/CD27high T cell percentages were measured by flow cytometry on a PBMC aliquot from every donor. The sequence derives from a man of 80 years or more in good health. The sample was blood.

The bases are TGCGCCAGCAGCCAAATAGACAGTCCGCCCAGACATCAGCCCCAGCATTTT. Translated, it reads CASSQIDSPPRHQPQHF. This chain joins TRBV4-1 to TRBJ1-5, with a weak D call of TRBD1 (5 bases match). Taken from cysteine to phenylalanine, the CDR3 has 17 residues. This entry keeps only the CDR3 DNA: 51 bases, framed from base 1. The germline ends are 19 bases apart after V is trimmed by 2 bases and J by 5 bases. CDR1 and CDR2 were assigned from the germline V gene as MGHRA and YSYEKL.